This T cell receptor (beta chain) was found in a study of cytomegalovirus exposure and HLA in healthy donors. Study as a whole: Membership in the Caucasian-associated ancestry cluster was found for about four fifths of approximately 430 genotyped donors.

Primers: 60 Vbeta forward and 13 Jbeta reverse. Some clones are missing from TCRdb's copy, which holds only in-frame ones; the method was immunoSEQ multiplex PCR. The sample contains around 85,000 clones, 80% of which appear only once. The CDR3 extends over 17 amino acids. Germline CDR1 is KGHSH and CDR2 is LQKENI. V shed 3 bases, J shed 0 bases, and the junction held 9 bases outside the gene matches. Remarks on this clone: Its antigen is still unknown.

General observations from the study: A likely sequencing artifact accounted for one observed cluster of highly shared sequence variants. In terms of immune exposure information, only CMV serostatus was available.

Sample: PBMCs. This receptor was identified in a man aged 30 to 45 in good health and CMV-seronegative. V gene TRBV18 combines with J gene TRBJ2-3; the match to TRBD2 covers 7 bases. CDR3: CASSPLLAEVSTDTQYF. In DNA, the CDR3 is TGTGCCAGCTCACCTCTCCTAGCGGAAGTCAGCACAGATACGCAGTATTTT.